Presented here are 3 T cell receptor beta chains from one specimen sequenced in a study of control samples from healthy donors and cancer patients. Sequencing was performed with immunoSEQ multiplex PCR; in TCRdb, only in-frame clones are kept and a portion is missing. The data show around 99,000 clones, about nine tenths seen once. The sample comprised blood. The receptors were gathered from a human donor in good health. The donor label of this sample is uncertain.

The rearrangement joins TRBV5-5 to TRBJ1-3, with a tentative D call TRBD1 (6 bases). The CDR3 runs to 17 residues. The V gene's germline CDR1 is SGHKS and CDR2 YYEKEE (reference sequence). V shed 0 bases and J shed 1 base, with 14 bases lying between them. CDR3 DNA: TGTGCCAGCAGCTTGGATGGGGGCCGAGGTTCTGGAAACACCATATATTTT. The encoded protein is CASSLDGGRGSGNTIYF.

The CDR3 sequence: CASSTGYYQPQHF. The CDR3 DNA reads as TGTGCCAGCAGTACGGGATACTATCAGCCCCAGCATTTT. The chain links TRBV27 to TRBJ1-5; D not certain. The germline CDR1 and CDR2 sequences are MNHEY and SMNVEV (reference sequence). CDR3 length equals 13 residues. The germline V and J ends were trimmed by 5 bases and 5 bases, with 10 bases remaining between them.

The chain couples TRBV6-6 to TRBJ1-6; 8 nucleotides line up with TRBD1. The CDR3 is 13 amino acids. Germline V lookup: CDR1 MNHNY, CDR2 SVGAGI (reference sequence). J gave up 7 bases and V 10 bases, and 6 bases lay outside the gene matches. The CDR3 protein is CATKGQENSPLHF. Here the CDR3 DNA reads TGTGCCACCAAGGGACAGGAAAATTCACCCCTCCACTTT.